These 24 T cell receptor beta chains share one sample of origin, sequenced in a study of T cells after yellow fever vaccination. TCRdb called the 5' RACE reads again in MiXCR, with one record for every CDR3 protein. The sample lists about 350,000 distinct CDR3 sequences, approximately 4% occurring once. This material consisted of PBMCs, taken 5 days after the yellow fever booster vaccination. The receptors were gathered from a young man who received the YFV17D yellow fever vaccine.

The rearrangement joins TRBV7-9 to TRBJ2-5; D call uncertain. Looked up from germline, CDR1 is SEHNR and CDR2 is FQNEAQ (reference sequence). Trimming pared 2 bases from V and 2 bases from J, leaving 12 bases between. This CDR3 has 15 amino acids. The CDR3 is CASSLYAPEQETQYF. Here the CDR3 DNA reads TGTGCCAGCAGCTTATACGCCCCGGAGCAAGAGACCCAGTACTTC.

This clonotype was seen many times. This rearrangement joins TRBV18 to TRBJ1-1, with D possibly matching TRBD1 (6 bases). CDR1 is KGHSH and CDR2 is LQKENI in the germline V gene. This CDR3 comprises 16 residues. With 0 bases removed from V and 1 base from J, the gap between germline ends came to 12 bases. The CDR3, as DNA: TGTGCCAGCTCACCACCGATACAGGGCCCGAACACTGAAGCTTTCTTT. Protein product: CASSPPIQGPNTEAFF.

This clonotype was observed a few times. V is TRBV6-2 or TRBV6-3 and J is TRBJ2-3; 7 bases map to TRBD1. V lost 10 bases to trimming and J lost 3 bases; unmatched junction nucleotides: 4. The CDR3 consists of 12 residues. CDR1 is MNHEY, CDR2 SVGEGT, per germline. CDR3 nucleotides: TGTGCCACCAGGGGGAGAACAGATACGCAGTATTTT. Encoded protein: CATRGRTDTQYF.

This clonotype was found many times. The gene calls are TRBV5-1 and TRBJ2-3; no firm D call. From germline, CDR1 is SGHRS and CDR2 YFSETQ. This CDR3 is built from 16 residues. The ends were cut back, 0 bases at V and 4 bases at J, with 15 bases in the middle. The CDR3 DNA is TGCGCCAGCAGCTTGGATCGTCGTGGTGGTCCAGATACGCAGTATTTT. It specifies CASSLDRRGGPDTQYF.

This clonotype was counted ten times or more. The CDR3 nucleotides are TGTGCCAGCAGTTTGGGGCTGAAGGGGACCCAGTACTTC. Its translation: CASSLGLKGTQYF. V gene TRBV12-3 or TRBV12-4 combines with J gene TRBJ2-5; perhaps TRBD1 as D (5 bases). The CDR3 spans 13 residues. V lost 3 bases and J lost 7, with 12 bases in between.

This clonotype came up a few times. This chain links TRBV7-9 with TRBJ2-1; a possible D gene is TRBD2 (7 bases). The ends were cut back, 3 bases at V and 9 bases at J, with 15 bases in the middle. The CDR3 covers 14 residues. The V gene's germline CDR1 is SEHNR and CDR2 FQNEAQ (reference sequence). The CDR3 coding sequence is TGTGCCAGCAGCTTGGGGGGGGCGCGAGGTGAGCAGTTCTTC. Its translation: CASSLGGARGEQFF.

In its sample, this clonotype was seen many times. The V gene is TRBV5-1, the J gene TRBJ2-3; possibly TRBD1 for D (6 bases). The CDR3 loop spans 15 amino acids. Germline V gene data show CDR1 as SGHRS and CDR2 as YFSETQ. With 2 bases removed from V and 1 base from J, the gap between germline ends came to 11 bases. CDR3 sequence: CASSFQGWGTDTQYF. The CDR3 bases are TGCGCCAGCAGCTTCCAGGGGTGGGGCACAGATACGCAGTATTTT.

This clonotype was detected only a few times. The CDR3 reads CSVVSRTGHGYTF. CDR3 sequence (DNA): TGCAGCGTTGTCTCCCGGACAGGGCATGGCTACACCTTC. The genes are TRBV29-1 and TRBJ1-2; 8 bases agree with TRBD1. The trim removed 4 bases at V and 6 bases at J, leaving 7 bases unmatched. Per germline, CDR1 SQVTM and CDR2 ANQGSEA. This CDR3 spans 13 amino acids.

There are many counts of this clonotype. V is TRBV7-2 and J is TRBJ1-6, with D uncertain. Germline loops: CDR1 SGHTA, CDR2 FQGNSA. The V end was cut by 3 bases, the J end by 7 bases, with 7 bases between. The CDR3 contains 13 residues. CDR3 in amino acids: CASSFEANSPLHF. DNA of the CDR3: TGTGCCAGCAGCTTTGAGGCCAATTCACCCCTCCACTTT.

The chain has TRBV6-5 and TRBJ2-7; D unresolved. V was pared by 6 bases and J by 9 bases, with 12 bases between. The CDR3 is made up of 11 amino acids. CDR1 and CDR2 (germline): MNHEY, SVGAGI. For the CDR3, the DNA is TGTGCCAGCAGGTCCCGCCGTAGGCAGTACTTC. It yields the protein CASRSRRRQYF.

This clonotype was counted a few times. The chain uses TRBV30 and TRBJ2-3; maybe TRBD2 (6 bases). V was clipped by 2 bases and J by 1 base, with 7 bases between them. Germline CDR1 and CDR2: GTSNPN and SVGIG (reference sequence). This CDR3 comprises 13 residues. The CDR3 reads CAWSTGGTDTQYF. The CDR3 coding sequence is TGTGCCTGGAGTACGGGGGGCACAGATACGCAGTATTTT.

The V call is TRBV27, the J call TRBJ2-7, with 7 bases fitting TRBD1. Germline trimming cut 6 bases from V and 4 bases from J; bases unmatched to any gene: 9. The length of the CDR3 is 14 residues. Germline-derived CDR1 and CDR2 are MNHEY and SMNVEV (reference sequence). CDR3: CASRKTGESYEQYV. As DNA, the CDR3 is TGTGCCAGCAGGAAAACAGGGGAAAGTTACGAGCAGTACGTC.

The V gene is TRBV7-2, the J gene TRBJ1-5; TRBD1 matches 7 bases. From germline, CDR1 is SGHTA and CDR2 FQGNSA. After removal of 5 bases from V and 1 base from J, the junction contained 5 bases not matched to a gene. This CDR3 contains 15 residues. CDR3 loop: CASSTDRVSNQPQHF. In DNA form, the CDR3 reads TGTGCCAGCAGCACCGACAGGGTCAGCAATCAGCCCCAGCATTTT.

In this sample, this clonotype turned up many times. The V and J genes are TRBV19 and TRBJ1-5; no reliable D call. V lost 6 bases and J lost 4, with 10 bases in between. Germline CDR1 is LNHDA and CDR2 is SQIVND (reference sequence). The CDR3 totals 13 residues. Here the CDR3 DNA reads TGTGCCAGTAGATGGGGTCGTAATCAGCCCCAGCATTTT. Amino acid sequence: CASRWGRNQPQHF.

The V and J genes are TRBV2 and TRBJ2-3, with D possibly TRBD2 on 6 matching bases. V lost 8 bases and J 2 bases, leaving 11 bases between the germline ends. Per germline, CDR1 SNHLY and CDR2 FYNNEI. The CDR3 consists of 13 residues. The CDR3 loop reads CASGGLFTDTQYF. For the CDR3, the DNA is TGTGCCAGCGGAGGGCTGTTCACAGATACGCAGTATTTT.

The J gene is TRBJ2-7, the V gene TRBV29-1; D is uncertain. Germline V gene lookup returns CDR1 SQVTM and CDR2 ANQGSEA. The ends were cut back, 5 bases at V and 6 bases at J, with 14 bases in the middle. This CDR3 is built from 12 residues. CDR3 DNA sequence: TGCAGCGTTCAAAGGGATACCGCCGAGCAGTACTTC. Its translation is CSVQRDTAEQYF.

This clonotype was recorded at least ten times. The rearrangement uses TRBV20-1 and TRBJ1-1, with D hard to call. CDR3 length equals 14 residues. The V and J ends lost 0 bases and 1 base respectively, with 9 bases between them. Germline assignment: CDR1 DFQATT and CDR2 SNEGSKA (reference sequence). CDR3 in amino acids: CSARDPSTNTEAFF. DNA of the CDR3: TGCAGTGCTAGAGATCCTTCCACGAACACTGAAGCTTTCTTT.

The V gene is TRBV7-2, the J gene TRBJ2-5; 8 nucleotides agree with TRBD2. Trimming took 4 bases from V and 3 from J; bases not matched to a gene: 7. Germline V CDR1 and CDR2: SGHTA, FQGNSA. The CDR3 consists of 15 residues. In DNA form, the CDR3 reads TGTGCCAGCAGCTACTCGCGGGGGGATGAAGAGACCCAGTACTTC. Translating it yields CASSYSRGDEETQYF.

This clonotype was counted only a few times. The chain recombines TRBV7-6 with TRBJ1-5; D is perhaps TRBD1 (5 bases). The CDR3 spans 17 residues. Trimming took off 5 bases at V and 2 bases at J, with 19 bases between the two ends. Germline V lookup: CDR1 SGHVS, CDR2 FNYEAQ. DNA for the CDR3: TGTGCCAGCAGCCCCGGGGTGAGGGGCGAGCGCAATCAGCCCCAGCATTTT. Amino acid sequence: CASSPGVRGERNQPQHF. Complete variable domain (other parts from reference TRBV7-6 and TRBJ1-5): GAGVSQSPRYKVTKRGQDVALRCDPISGHVSLYWYRQALGQGPEFLTYFNYEAQQDKSGLPNDRFSAERPEGSISTLTIQRTEQRDSAMYRCASSPGVRGERNQPQHFGDGTRLSIL.

This clonotype has more than one count but fewer than ten. Written as DNA, the CDR3 is TGTGCCAGCAGACCTTTGGGACAGCACCAAGAGACCCAGTACTTC. Amino acids: CASRPLGQHQETQYF. The chain combines TRBV5-4 with TRBJ2-5, with 7 bases lining up with TRBD1. Germline assignment: CDR1 SGHNT and CDR2 YYREEE (reference sequence). This CDR3 has 15 residues. The V and J ends lost 5 bases and 0 bases, in that order; junction bases with no gene match: 7.

Here the CDR3 reads CASSAYGGTYNEQFF. DNA of the CDR3: TGTGCCAGCAGCGCATACGGGGGGACCTACAATGAGCAGTTCTTC. V gene TRBV9 combines with J gene TRBJ2-1; 7 nucleotides align to TRBD2. Germline-derived CDR1 and CDR2 are SGDLS and YYNGEE. The junction had 5 bases not matched to a gene; V was cut back by 3 bases and J by 2 bases. This CDR3 has 15 amino acids.

The chain has TRBV18 and TRBJ2-3; tentative D call: TRBD1 (6 bases). This CDR3 has 16 residues. CDR1 KGHSH and CDR2 LQKENI come from the germline V gene. V dropped 5 bases and J dropped 3 bases, with 18 bases sitting between them. The CDR3 nucleotides are TGTGCCAGCTCATCCAGCAGGGGTGAGGGAACAGATACGCAGTATTTT. It yields the protein CASSSSRGEGTDTQYF.

This clonotype was seen a few times. The chain couples TRBV7-2 to TRBJ2-3, with D perhaps given as TRBD1 or TRBD2 (5 bases each). The CDR3 runs to 14 residues. Between the trimmed V and J ends, which lost 5 bases and 5 bases, there was a span of 14 bases. The germline V gene encodes CDR1 SGHTA and CDR2 FQGNSA. The chain's CDR3 is CASSPARDQDTQYF. The CDR3 coding sequence is TGTGCCAGCAGCCCTGCCCGGGACCAAGATACGCAGTATTTT.

This clonotype was recorded at least ten times. CDR3 in DNA: TGTGCCAGCAGTTGGTGGACAGACACCGGGGAGCTGTTTTTT. This sequence encodes CASSWWTDTGELFF. V gene TRBV12-3 or TRBV12-4 combines with J gene TRBJ2-2, with D maybe TRBD1 (6 bases). With 4 bases removed from V and 3 bases from J, the gap between germline ends came to 9 bases. The CDR3 length is 14 residues.